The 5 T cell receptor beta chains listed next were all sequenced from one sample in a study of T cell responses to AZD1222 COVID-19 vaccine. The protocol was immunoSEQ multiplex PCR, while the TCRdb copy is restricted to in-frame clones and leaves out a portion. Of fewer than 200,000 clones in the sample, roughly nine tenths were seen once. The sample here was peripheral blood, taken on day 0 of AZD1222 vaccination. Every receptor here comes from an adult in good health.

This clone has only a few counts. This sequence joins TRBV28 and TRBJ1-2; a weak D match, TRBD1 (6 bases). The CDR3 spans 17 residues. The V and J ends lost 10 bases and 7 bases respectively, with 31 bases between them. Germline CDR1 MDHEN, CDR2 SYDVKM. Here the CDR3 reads CATRSGGNRGTPLGYTF. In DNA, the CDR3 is TGTGCCACCCGAAGTGGAGGGAATAGGGGGACTCCACTTGGCTACACCTTC.

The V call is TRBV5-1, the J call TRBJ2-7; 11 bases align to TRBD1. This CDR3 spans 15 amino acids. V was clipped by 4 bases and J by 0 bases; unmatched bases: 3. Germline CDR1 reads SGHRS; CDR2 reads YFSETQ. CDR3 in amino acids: CASSTGTGGSYEQYF. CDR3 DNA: TGCGCCAGCAGCACCGGGACAGGGGGCTCCTACGAGCAGTACTTC.

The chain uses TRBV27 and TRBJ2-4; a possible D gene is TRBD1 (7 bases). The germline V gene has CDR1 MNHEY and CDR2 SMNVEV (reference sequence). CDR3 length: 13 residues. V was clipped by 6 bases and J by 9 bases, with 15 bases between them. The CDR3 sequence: CASRGTGEAIQYF. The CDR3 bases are TGTGCCAGCAGAGGAACAGGGGAGGCCATTCAGTACTTC.

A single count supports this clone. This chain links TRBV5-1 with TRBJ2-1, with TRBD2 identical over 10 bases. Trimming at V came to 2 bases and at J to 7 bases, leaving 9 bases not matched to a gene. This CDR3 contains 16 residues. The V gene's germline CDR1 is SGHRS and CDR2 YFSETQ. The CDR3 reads CASSLSGRAELNEQFF. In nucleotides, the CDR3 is TGCGCCAGCAGCTTAAGCGGGAGGGCCGAGTTAAATGAGCAGTTCTTC.

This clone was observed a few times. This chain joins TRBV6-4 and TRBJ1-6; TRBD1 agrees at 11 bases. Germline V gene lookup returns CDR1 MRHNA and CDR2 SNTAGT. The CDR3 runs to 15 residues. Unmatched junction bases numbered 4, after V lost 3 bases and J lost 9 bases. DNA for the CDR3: TGTGCCAGCAGTGAAGTGGGACAGGGGGGTTCACCCCTCCACTTT. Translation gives CASSEVGQGGSPLHF.